A selection of T cell receptor beta chains follows, all from one sample in a study of blood T cells in healthy people across ages. TCRdb used MiXCR to reprocess the 5' RACE reads, holding one entry per CDR3 protein. This table holds some 1.1 million distinct CDR3 sequences, around two fifths found once. The specimen was blood. The receptors originated from a man younger than 30 in good health. Each CDR3 is given with its conserved first and last residue. Each record gives: CDR3 protein, CDR3 DNA, J gene, clone size, D gene, V gene. D genes are given only for firm matches. Some rows mark clone size as missing; the rest say once, few, many or name a class of expanded clone.

CASSLRAAYLNTEAFF,TGTGCCAGCAGCTTAAGGGCAGCATATCTGAACACTGAAGCTTTCTTT,TRBJ1-1,.,.,TRBV7-8
CASTFDRAGANVLTF,TGTGCCAGCACCTTCGACAGGGCTGGGGCCAACGTCCTGACTTTC,TRBJ2-6,.,TRBD1,TRBV2
CAWREGQGGYGYTF,TGTGCCTGGAGGGAAGGACAGGGAGGCTATGGCTACACCTTC,TRBJ1-2,.,TRBD1,TRBV30
CSVRWGYEQYF,TGCAGCGTCCGGTGGGGCTACGAGCAGTACTTC,TRBJ2-7,.,.,TRBV29-1
CASSLPGDRGPNTEAFF,TGTGCCAGCAGCTTGCCGGGGGACAGGGGACCGAACACTGAAGCTTTCTTT,TRBJ1-1,few,TRBD1,TRBV13
CASSYGTGASSYEQYF,TGTGCCAGCAGTTACGGGACAGGTGCCTCCTCCTACGAGCAGTACTTC,TRBJ2-7,.,TRBD1,TRBV6-2/TRBV6-3
CAISERSTRPDTQYF,TGTGCCATCAGTGAACGATCGACTCGTCCGGATACGCAGTATTTT,TRBJ2-3,.,.,TRBV10-3
CASSARKVANTGELFF,TGTGCCAGCAGCGCCCGAAAGGTCGCAAACACCGGGGAGCTGTTTTTT,TRBJ2-2,.,.,TRBV7-9
CASSPKPVSTHNEQYF,TGTGCCAGCAGCCCCAAGCCTGTTTCGACACACAATGAGCAGTACTTC,TRBJ2-5,.,.,TRBV11-2
CASSQDRPGHSSYGCTF,TGCGCCAGCAGCCAAGATCGGCCTGGACACAGTTCCTATGGCTGCACCTTC,TRBJ1-2,.,.,TRBV4-1
CAGSLGGVNYGYTF,TGTGCCGGCAGCTTAGGAGGGGTAAACTATGGCTACACCTTC,TRBJ1-2,.,.,TRBV7-9
CASGYNSGNTQYF,TGTGCCAGCGGTTACAACAGCGGGAATACGCAGTATTTT,TRBJ2-3,.,TRBD2,TRBV6-5
CAWSDYEQFF,TGTGCCTGGAGTGATTATGAGCAGTTCTTC,TRBJ2-1,few,.,TRBV30
CASSQEQAGNEKLFF,TGCGCCAGCAGCCAAGAGCAGGCTGGGAATGAAAAACTGTTTTTT,TRBJ1-4,few,.,TRBV4-1
CASFVGETQYF,TGTGCCAGCTTCGTCGGAGAGACCCAGTACTTC,TRBJ2-5,.,.,TRBV27
CASSHLRGRNTEAFF,TGTGCCAGCAGTCACCTAAGGGGCAGGAACACTGAAGCTTTCTTT,TRBJ1-1,few,.,TRBV6-5